Below, 13 T cell receptor beta chains from the same sample are listed, as sequenced in a study of cytomegalovirus exposure and HLA in healthy donors (dated 2017 in TCRdb). Libraries were prepared through the immunoSEQ multiplex PCR assay. A mixture of 60 forward primers for TCR Vbeta segments and 13 reverse primers for TCR Jbeta segments was used in the multiplex PCR. TCRdb mirrors the immuneACCESS table, restricted to in-frame sequences. Some clones are absent from its copies; in checked studies, under half trace to an unresolved V gene, and the reason for the others is unknown. This sample holds roughly 180,000 clones; approximately 81% were observed only once. The ten largest clones add up to 0.26% of the sample. Sequencing was performed on PBMCs. The receptors were sampled from a boy aged 5 to 17 in good health and CMV-seronegative.

The genes are TRBV11-3 and TRBJ2-7; the match to TRBD1 covers 10 bases. V shed 5 bases and J 4 bases; nucleotides not matched to a gene: 5. Germline V CDR1 and CDR2: SGHNT, YENEEA. This CDR3 comprises 14 residues. The CDR3 spells CASSPRDRGYEQYF. The CDR3 DNA follows: TGTGCCAGCAGCCCCCGGGACAGGGGTTACGAGCAGTACTTC.

The chain carries TRBV7-9 and TRBJ1-5; D might be TRBD1 (6 bases). Deletions cut 3 bases from V and 3 bases from J, with 12 bases between. CDR1 is SEHNR and CDR2 is FQNEAQ in the germline V gene (reference sequence). The CDR3 covers 15 residues. CDR3 DNA: TGTGCCAGCAGCTTCTCGGACAGCTTCAATCAGCCCCAGCATTTT. Translation: CASSFSDSFNQPQHF.

This chain connects TRBV28 to TRBJ2-7; tentatively, D is TRBD1 (6 bases). Germline CDR1 reads MDHEN; CDR2 reads SYDVKM. The CDR3 has 12 amino acids. The germline V and J ends were trimmed by 4 bases and 4 bases, with 8 bases remaining between them. CDR3 residues: CASSYRVYEQYF. The CDR3 nucleotides read TGTGCCAGCAGTTACAGGGTATACGAGCAGTACTTC.

CDR3 DNA: TGCGCCAGCAGCCCCACCCTAGACCAGAAGTACTTC. It is translated as CASSPTLDQKYF. J is TRBJ2-7 and V is TRBV4-1; D gene ambiguous. Trimming took 4 bases from V and 11 from J, leaving 15 bases between them. This CDR3 is 12 amino acids long. Germline V lookup: CDR1 MGHRA, CDR2 YSYEKL.

This clone was found once. The gene calls are TRBV7-9 and TRBJ1-4; TRBD1 matches at 8 bases. Germline trimming cut 6 bases from V and 7 bases from J; bases unmatched to any gene: 10. CDR3 length: 15 residues. Germline V gene data show CDR1 as SEHNR and CDR2 as FQNEAQ (reference sequence). CDR3 sequence (DNA): TGTGCCAGCAGGCCAGACAGGGGCTCTATTGAAAAACTGTTTTTT. Translated: CASRPDRGSIEKLFF.

The J gene is TRBJ2-7, the V gene TRBV5-4; TRBD2 matches 7 bases. Germline V gives CDR1 SGHNT, CDR2 YYREEE (reference sequence). This CDR3 is 15 amino acids long. Trimming cost V 4 bases and J 2 bases; bases outside gene matches: 9. CDR3 amino acids: CASSPEAGRTYEQYF. CDR3 DNA sequence: TGTGCCAGCAGCCCTGAAGCGGGACGAACCTACGAGCAGTACTTC. The full variable domain, in which reference TRBV5-4 and TRBJ2-7 provide the parts outside the CDR3, is ETGVTQSPTHLIKTRGQQVTLRCSSQSGHNTVSWYQQALGQGPQFIFQYYREEENGRGNFPPRFSGLQFPNYSSELNVNALELDDSALYLCASSPEAGRTYEQYFGPGTRLTVT.

V and J are TRBV5-8 and TRBJ1-2, with D possibly matching TRBD1 (5 bases). This CDR3 comprises 13 residues. V was cut by 2 bases and J by 4 bases, with 9 bases left in between. Germline CDR1 SGHTS, CDR2 YDEGEE. CDR3 DNA: TGTGCCAGCAGCTTCGGGGGACCCTATGGCTACACCTTC. It yields the protein CASSFGGPYGYTF.

The chain uses TRBV6-1 and TRBJ2-7; a weak D match, TRBD1 (5 bases). V lost 7 bases to trimming and J lost 5 bases, with 15 bases between them. The length of the CDR3 is 13 residues. The germline gives CDR1 MNHNS, CDR2 SASEGT. Here the CDR3 DNA reads TGTGCCAGCAACGGGCAGGGTCGAAACGAGCAGTACTTC. Amino acid sequence: CASNGQGRNEQYF.

The gene calls are TRBV2 and TRBJ1-2, with D tentatively TRBD1 (5 bases). V was pared by 6 bases and J by 0 bases, with 17 bases between. Germline lookup yields CDR1 SNHLY and CDR2 FYNNEI. There are 16 residues in the CDR3. Written as DNA, the CDR3 is TGTGCCAGCAGCCCAGGTGGGGCAGAAGCTAACTATGGCTACACCTTC. Translating gives CASSPGGAEANYGYTF. Complete variable domain (other parts from reference TRBV2 and TRBJ1-2): EPEVTQTPSHQVTQMGQEVILRCVPISNHLYFYWYRQILGQKVEFLVSFYNNEISEKSEIFDDQFSVERPDGSNFTLKIRSTKLEDSAMYFCASSPGGAEANYGYTFGSGTRLTVV.

This clone was recorded once. J is TRBJ1-5 and V is TRBV19; D might be TRBD1 (5 bases). Trimming took off 3 bases at V and 0 bases at J, with 15 bases between the two ends. Germline V CDR1 and CDR2: LNHDA, SQIVND (reference sequence). The CDR3 length is 17 residues. This CDR3 is CASSIVGGEDSNQPQHF. The CDR3 DNA sequence: TGTGCCAGTAGTATCGTTGGGGGGGAGGATAGCAATCAGCCCCAGCATTTT.

The chain carries TRBV11-3 and TRBJ2-7; 8 bases are shared with TRBD1. Germline loops: CDR1 SGHNT, CDR2 YENEEA. CDR3 length equals 14 residues. V lost 2 bases to trimming and J lost 4 bases; unmatched junction nucleotides: 4. The CDR3 nucleotides read TGTGCCAGCAGCTTACACAGGGGGGATTACGAGCAGTACTTC. Encoded protein: CASSLHRGDYEQYF.

The chain couples TRBV7-3 to TRBJ2-1, with 7 bases that match TRBD2. V gave up 2 bases and J gave up 9 bases; unmatched junction bases: 7. The CDR3 covers 14 residues. Germline lookup yields CDR1 SGHTA and CDR2 FQGTGA. CDR3 sequence (DNA): TGTGCCAGCAGCTTACTTGCGGGAGCTATTGAGCAGTTCTTC. This codes for CASSLLAGAIEQFF.

Only a few counts were recorded for this clone. The chain carries TRBV5-6 and TRBJ2-1; no clear D gene. V lost 2 bases to trimming and J lost 2 bases, with 14 bases between them. This CDR3 is 16 amino acids long. Germline loops: CDR1 SGHDT, CDR2 YYEEEE. CDR3 loop: CASSFNSLPTYNEQFF. The CDR3 bases are TGTGCCAGCAGCTTTAACTCACTTCCGACCTACAATGAGCAGTTCTTC. Full variable domain (outside the CDR3, taken from reference TRBV5-6 and TRBJ2-1): DAGVTQSPTHLIKTRGQQVTLRCSPKSGHDTVSWYQQALGQGPQFIFQYYEEEERQRGNFPDRFSGHQFPNYSSELNVNALLLGDSALYLCASSFNSLPTYNEQFFGPGTRLTVL.